The next 3 T cell receptor beta chains were all read from a single sample in a study of blood T cells in healthy people across ages. The use of a sample-barcoded 5' primer and a J-beta primer mix characterized a second PCR of roughly 6 to 11 cycles. One entry per CDR3 protein, called by TCRdb with MiXCR from the 5' RACE reads. The sample consists of 710,000 or so distinct CDR3 sequences, about 32% of them appearing once. Material: blood. The receptor set was obtained from an elderly woman in good health.

The chain uses TRBV30 and TRBJ1-1; 9 nucleotides agree with TRBD1. The trim removed 4 bases at V and 5 bases at J, leaving 11 bases unmatched. Germline assignment: CDR1 GTSNPN and CDR2 SVGIG (reference sequence). This CDR3 has 15 residues. The CDR3 coding sequence is TGTGCCTGGAACCCGGGACAGGGCGTAAAAACTGAAGCTTTCTTT. This codes for CAWNPGQGVKTEAFF.

This clonotype was recorded a few times. The chain is built from TRBV3-1 and TRBJ2-5; D may match TRBD1 or TRBD2 (6 bases each). V gave up 0 bases and J gave up 3 bases, with 11 bases separating them. CDR3 length equals 15 residues. The germline gives CDR1 LGHDT, CDR2 YNNKEL (reference sequence). The CDR3 here is CASSQDPGAEETQYF. The CDR3 DNA reads as TGTGCCAGCAGCCAAGATCCGGGGGCTGAAGAGACCCAGTACTTC.

There are a few counts of this clonotype. A clone one base away is much larger, so this may be a read error. The CDR3 here is CASSQGDLAGREQYF. The CDR3 region has the DNA TGTGCCAGCAGCCAAGGGGACTTGGCCGGACGGGAGCAGTACTTC. The gene calls are TRBV3-1 and TRBJ2-5, with D tentatively TRBD2 (6 bases). CDR1 and CDR2 from the germline V gene are LGHDT and YNNKEL (reference sequence). This CDR3 region has 15 residues. V was cut by 1 base and J by 11 bases, with 20 bases left in between.